One and the same sample provided the 2 T cell receptor beta chains below, sequenced in a study of graft-versus-host responses after intestinal transplantation. Antigen specificity for these receptors is unknown. Assay: immunoSEQ multiplex PCR; the TCRdb copy retains only in-frame clones and omits some. The sample holds about 78,000 clones, around 87% seen once. The specimen was unstimulated CD8+ T cells sorted from spleen or lymph node cells, collected before transplant. The receptors originated from a human donor who was the organ donor for an intestinal transplant.

This chain joins TRBV11-2 and TRBJ2-1, with D uncertain. Germline V gene sequence: CDR1 SGHAT, CDR2 FQNNGV. This CDR3 region has 14 residues. Trimming left V 4 bases short and J 0 bases short, with 7 bases between. For the CDR3, the DNA is TGTGCCAGCAGCTCAATGAGCTCCTACAATGAGCAGTTCTTC. Encoded protein: CASSSMSSYNEQFF.

This sequence joins TRBV9 and TRBJ2-3, with TRBD1 identical over 9 bases. Germline loops: CDR1 SGDLS, CDR2 YYNGEE. The V and J ends lost 2 bases and 1 base, in that order; junction bases with no gene match: 5. The CDR3 has 16 residues. This CDR3 reads CASSVNRDRGTDTQYF. The CDR3 nucleotides are TGTGCCAGCAGCGTTAACCGGGACAGGGGCACAGATACGCAGTATTTT.